These 25 T cell receptor beta chains share one sample of origin, sequenced in a study of blood T cell repertoires in COVID-19. The repertoire was sequenced with immunoSEQ multiplex PCR; TCRdb's copy has only in-frame clones and lacks some. The data show about 160,000 clones, with 78% seen just once and about 15% held by the top ten. Sequencing was performed on peripheral blood. Every receptor here comes from a woman older than 75 with acute or convalescent COVID-19.

The chain employs TRBV5-1 and TRBJ2-7; 10 positions agree with TRBD1. The CDR3 spans 15 residues. The ends lost 4 bases at V and 5 bases at J; junction bases unmatched: 9. Germline assignment: CDR1 SGHRS and CDR2 YFSETQ. The CDR3 coding sequence is TGCGCCAGCAGCAAGTCCGGGACAGGGGTCAACGAGCAGTACTTC. This codes for CASSKSGTGVNEQYF. Drawing the rest from reference TRBV5-1 and TRBJ2-7, the complete variable domain is KAGVTQTPRYLIKTRGQQVTLSCSPISGHRSVSWYQQTPGQGLQFLFEYFSETQRNKGNFPGRFSGRQFSNSRSEMNVSTLELGDSALYLCASSKSGTGVNEQYFGPGTRLTVT.

This clone was seen a few times. V is TRBV6-6 and J is TRBJ1-2; 7 bases agree with TRBD1. Germline V gene data show CDR1 as MNHNY and CDR2 as SVGAGI (reference sequence). The trim removed 6 bases at V and 4 bases at J, leaving 17 bases unmatched. CDR3 length: 17 amino acids. CDR3 sequence: CASRRDRDAVLGYGYTF. In nucleotides, the CDR3 is TGTGCCAGCAGGCGAGACAGGGATGCGGTTTTAGGCTATGGCTACACCTTC.

The rearrangement joins TRBV6-5 to TRBJ2-7, with 8 bases fitting TRBD1. The CDR3 has 16 amino acids. Trimming removed 0 bases from V and 3 bases from J; junction bases left unmatched: 7. Germline CDR1 and CDR2: MNHEY and SVGAGI. The chain's CDR3 is CASSYSPRGQDYEQYF. The DNA for the CDR3 is TGTGCCAGCAGTTACTCCCCGAGGGGACAGGACTACGAGCAGTACTTC.

The chain couples TRBV6-6 to TRBJ2-7; maybe TRBD2 (6 bases). The CDR3 runs to 14 residues. V lost 2 bases and J lost 3, with 11 bases in between. Germline V gene lookup returns CDR1 MNHNY and CDR2 SVGAGI (reference sequence). CDR3 region: CASSYGGAVYEQYF. CDR3 coding DNA: TGTGCCAGCAGTTACGGAGGGGCAGTCTACGAGCAGTACTTC.

The chain employs TRBV5-1 and TRBJ2-6; maybe TRBD1 (6 bases). Germline loops: CDR1 SGHRS, CDR2 YFSETQ. The ends were cut back, 4 bases at V and 0 bases at J, with 11 bases in the middle. The CDR3 runs 16 residues. This CDR3 is CASSQGHSSGANVLTF. CDR3 bases: TGCGCCAGCAGCCAGGGACATAGCTCTGGGGCCAACGTCCTGACTTTC. The full variable domain, its missing parts supplied by reference TRBV5-1 and TRBJ2-6, is KAGVTQTPRYLIKTRGQQVTLSCSPISGHRSVSWYQQTPGQGLQFLFEYFSETQRNKGNFPGRFSGRQFSNSRSEMNVSTLELGDSALYLCASSQGHSSGANVLTFGAGSRLTVL.

The chain carries TRBV5-4 and TRBJ2-1; maybe TRBD2 (9 bases). The ends were cut back, 3 bases at V and 13 bases at J, with 26 bases in the middle. This CDR3 is 16 amino acids long. Germline CDR1 reads SGHNT; CDR2 reads YYREEE (reference sequence). In nucleotides, the CDR3 is TGTGCCAGCAGCTCTCCCGGGACAGGTTATAGCGGGAGCCAGTTCTTC. Translation: CASSSPGTGYSGSQFF.

V gene TRBV27 combines with J gene TRBJ1-3, with D hard to call. V dropped 10 bases and J dropped 9 bases, with 13 bases sitting between them. Germline V gives CDR1 MNHEY, CDR2 SMNVEV (reference sequence). The CDR3 length is 11 residues. The CDR3, as DNA: TGTGCCATCGAAGTGGACTGCACCATATATTTT. Translated: CAIEVDCTIYF.

The chain has TRBV18 and TRBJ2-6; TRBD1 is a possible D gene (5 bases). Between the trimmed V and J ends, which lost 1 base and 0 bases, there was a span of 10 bases. Germline-derived CDR1 and CDR2 are KGHSH and LQKENI. This CDR3 region has 17 residues. For the CDR3, the DNA is TGTGCCAGCTCACCACAGGGGTTAGGCTCTGGGGCCAACGTCCTGACTTTC. This sequence encodes CASSPQGLGSGANVLTF.

This chain uses TRBV5-4 with TRBJ2-2, with a weak D call TRBD2 (6 bases). Germline loops: CDR1 SGHNT, CDR2 YYREEE (reference sequence). V lost 2 bases and J lost 4, with 15 bases in between. The CDR3 runs 16 residues. CDR3 DNA: TGTGCCAGCAGCTTCTCTTCGACGGGGGTCACCGGGGAGCTGTTTTTT. Translated: CASSFSSTGVTGELFF.

This clone appeared once. The J gene is TRBJ2-5, the V gene TRBV12-1; TRBD1 is the table's D call and was not checked against the DNA. TRBV12-1 is assigned pseudogene status. The CDR3 totals 16 residues. CDR3 DNA sequence: TGTGCCAGCAGCGTTCCTTACAGGTCCCGCCAAGAGACCCAGTACTTC. Encoded protein: CASSVPYRSRQETQYF.

The chain recombines TRBV7-3 with TRBJ2-3; D ambiguous. Germline CDR1 is SGHTA and CDR2 is FQGTGA. The CDR3 runs 16 residues. Trimming left V 2 bases short and J 2 bases short, with 14 bases between. Here the CDR3 reads CASSLSGGYNTDTQYF. Written as DNA, the CDR3 is TGTGCCAGCAGCTTATCTGGCGGATATAACACAGATACGCAGTATTTT.

The chain uses TRBV5-4 and TRBJ2-2; 9 nucleotides match TRBD1. V lost 3 bases, J lost 6 bases, and 6 bases stayed unmatched. Germline lookup yields CDR1 SGHNT and CDR2 YYREEE (reference sequence). The length of the CDR3 is 15 residues. The CDR3 DNA is TGTGCCAGCAGCTCCTTTGGGACAGGGTCCGGGGAGCTGTTTTTT. Its protein is CASSSFGTGSGELFF.

The chain employs TRBV6-5 and TRBJ1-2, with 12 bases aligning to TRBD1. V lost 3 bases to trimming and J lost 4 bases; unmatched junction nucleotides: 6. Germline-derived CDR1 and CDR2 are MNHEY and SVGAGI. The CDR3 is 16 residues long. The CDR3 sequence: CASSYLGTGGVYGYTF. Here the CDR3 DNA reads TGTGCCAGCAGTTATCTTGGGACAGGGGGCGTCTATGGCTACACCTTC.

The chain is built from TRBV6-6 and TRBJ1-6, with 8 nucleotides matching TRBD1. Germline V CDR1 and CDR2: MNHNY, SVGAGI (reference sequence). The junction had 9 bases not matched to a gene; V was cut back by 2 bases and J by 15 bases. The CDR3 contains 14 residues. The CDR3 coding sequence is TGTGCCAGCAGTTACCTGGACAGGGCCGGGCTCCTCCACTTT. Translated, it gives CASSYLDRAGLLHF.

This sequence joins TRBV27 and TRBJ2-1, with TRBD2 identical over 7 bases. CDR3 length equals 13 residues. V shed 3 bases and J 10 bases; nucleotides not matched to a gene: 6. Per germline, CDR1 MNHEY and CDR2 SMNVEV (reference sequence). The chain's CDR3 is CASSLGEGGEQFF. In DNA form, the CDR3 reads TGTGCCAGCAGTTTGGGGGAGGGTGGGGAGCAGTTCTTC.

J is TRBJ2-1 and V is TRBV10-2; 11 bases fit TRBD2. J gave up 8 bases and V 3 bases, and 6 bases lay outside the gene matches. CDR3 length: 15 amino acids. Per the germline V gene, CDR1 is WSHSY and CDR2 is SAAADI. CDR3 DNA sequence: TGCGCCAGCAGTGACACTAGCGGGAGTCTCGATGAGCAGTTCTTC. This sequence encodes CASSDTSGSLDEQFF.

This clone occurred once. This chain connects TRBV3-1 (or the pseudogene TRBV3-2) to TRBJ2-5; TRBD2 matches at 10 bases. Germline V gene sequence: CDR1 LGHDT, CDR2 YNNKEL (reference sequence). CDR3 length: 16 amino acids. Trimming cost V 3 bases and J 3 bases; bases outside gene matches: 7. CDR3: CASSQLAGVSKETQYF. CDR3 sequence (DNA): TGTGCCAGCAGCCAGCTAGCGGGGGTGTCAAAAGAGACCCAGTACTTC.

This chain joins TRBV11-2 and TRBJ1-1; D might be TRBD1 (5 bases). Trimming pared 5 bases from V and 2 bases from J, leaving 12 bases between. The germline V gene has CDR1 SGHAT and CDR2 FQNNGV. The CDR3 has 14 amino acids. The CDR3 bases are TGTGCCAGCAGCCTCAGGGCCGCCAACACTGAAGCTTTCTTT. Its translation is CASSLRAANTEAFF.

This clone appeared a few times. The identical CDR3 is also encoded by other nucleotide sequences in the sample. The CDR3 here is CASSIEGLGNQPQHF. The CDR3 nucleotides read TGTGCCAGTAGTATAGAGGGGCTGGGGAATCAGCCCCAGCATTTT. The genes are TRBV19 and TRBJ1-5, with a possible D match to TRBD1 (5 bases). Trimming removed 0 bases from V and 4 bases from J, with 10 bases in between. The CDR3 sequence is 15 residues long. Germline CDR1 is LNHDA and CDR2 is SQIVND (reference sequence).

This chain connects TRBV30 to TRBJ1-1; D possibly corresponds to TRBD1 (5 bases). Deletions cut 0 bases from V and 1 base from J, with 9 bases between. CDR3 size: 14 residues. In germline, CDR1 is GTSNPN, CDR2 SVGIG (reference sequence). The CDR3 protein is CAWSVRDRNTEAFF. CDR3 nucleotide sequence: TGTGCCTGGAGTGTGAGAGACAGGAACACTGAAGCTTTCTTT.

V gene TRBV7-2 combines with J gene TRBJ2-2, with D maybe TRBD2 (6 bases). The ends were cut back, 5 bases at V and 1 base at J, with 14 bases in the middle. The CDR3 is 16 amino acids. CDR1 and CDR2 (germline): SGHTA, FQGNSA. As DNA, the CDR3 is TGTGCCAGCAGCCCCCCCGGGACTCTGAACACCGGGGAGCTGTTTTTT. This translates into CASSPPGTLNTGELFF.

V and J are TRBV11-3 and TRBJ2-7; possible D gene TRBD2, 5 bases. Germline CDR1 SGHNT, CDR2 YENEEA. Trimming cost V 1 base and J 7 bases, with 11 bases left between them. CDR3 length equals 13 residues. The CDR3 loop reads CASSLGTLGEQYF. The CDR3 bases are TGTGCCAGCAGCTTAGGGACTCTGGGTGAGCAGTACTTC. Using reference TRBV11-3 and TRBJ2-7 for the parts outside the CDR3, the full variable domain is EAGVVQSPRYKIIEKKQPVAFWCNPISGHNTLYWYLQNLGQGPELLIRYENEEAVDDSQLPKDRFSAERLKGVDSTLKIQPAELGDSAVYLCASSLGTLGEQYFGPGTRLTVT.

The chain couples TRBV11-3 to TRBJ2-3, with a possible D match to TRBD2 (6 bases). The CDR3 covers 14 residues. The V and J ends lost 3 bases and 6 bases respectively, with 13 bases between them. Germline loops: CDR1 SGHNT, CDR2 YENEEA. The CDR3 DNA sequence: TGTGCCAGCAGCTTCGGCGGGGCCGGGGATACGCAGTATTTT. Amino acid sequence: CASSFGGAGDTQYF.

The chain has TRBV27 and TRBJ2-7; TRBD1 is a possible D gene (6 bases). The V end was cut by 6 bases, the J end by 3 bases, with 21 bases between. From germline, CDR1 is MNHEY and CDR2 SMNVEV (reference sequence). The CDR3 is 16 amino acids. For the CDR3, the DNA is TGTGCCAGCAGCCCTACCGACTTTACAGGGAACTACGAGCAGTACTTC. It codes for CASSPTDFTGNYEQYF.

The V gene is TRBV27, the J gene TRBJ2-7; TRBD2 matches at 7 bases. This CDR3 has 15 residues. Per germline, CDR1 MNHEY and CDR2 SMNVEV (reference sequence). With 0 bases clipped from V and 4 bases from J, the junction kept 6 bases outside the gene matches. CDR3 in DNA: TGTGCCAGCAGTTTATCCGGACTAGAAGGGTACGAGCAGTACTTC. Amino acid sequence: CASSLSGLEGYEQYF.